This T cell receptor beta chain was profiled in a study of blood T cells in healthy people across ages. Primers used in a second PCR of roughly 6 to 11 cycles were a sample-barcoded 5' primer and a J-beta primer mix. TCRdb re-called the 5' RACE reads with MiXCR, one entry per CDR3 protein. The sample shows some 760,000 distinct CDR3 sequences, about 25% of them seen only once. Total RNA was extracted at no less than 6 micrograms per sample. This clonotype appeared many times. The data also belong to a second study, concerning T cells of mothers and their children.

The TCR comes from a boy between 10 and 17 years old in good health. Sequencing was carried out using blood.

This CDR3 reads CSARETQYF. The CDR3 DNA reads as TGCAGTGCTAGAGAGACCCAGTACTTC. This chain joins TRBV20-1 and TRBJ2-5; D ambiguous. The V and J ends lost 0 bases and 7 bases respectively, with 0 bases between them. There are 9 residues in the CDR3. Germline loops: CDR1 DFQATT, CDR2 SNEGSKA (reference sequence).